Presented here are 19 T cell receptor beta chains from one specimen sequenced in a study of blood T cell repertoires in COVID-19. Assay used: immunoSEQ multiplex PCR; TCRdb lists only in-frame clones, some missing. In the table there are 120,000 or so clones, 85% to 90% of which are singletons. Sequencing was performed on peripheral blood. The receptors were sampled from an elderly man with active or convalescent COVID-19.

The CDR3 spells CASSPMGLYNSPLHF. For the CDR3, the DNA is TGTGCCAGCTCCCCCATGGGGCTTTATAATTCACCCCTCCACTTT. The chain uses TRBV2 and TRBJ1-6; perhaps TRBD1 as D (5 bases). The V gene lost 8 bases and the J gene lost 4 bases, with 15 bases spanning the gap. Germline CDR1 SNHLY, CDR2 FYNNEI. The CDR3 totals 15 residues.

J is TRBJ2-5 and V is TRBV19; 10 nucleotides align to TRBD1. The junction had 7 bases not matched to a gene; V was cut back by 5 bases and J by 4 bases. The length of the CDR3 is 15 residues. Looked up from germline, CDR1 is LNHDA and CDR2 is SQIVND (reference sequence). CDR3 nucleotides: TGTGCCAGTAGTGTCGGGACAGGGGACCGAGAGACCCAGTACTTC. Translating it yields CASSVGTGDRETQYF.

This chain links TRBV25-1 with TRBJ2-1; TRBD1 agrees at 7 bases. There are 16 residues in the CDR3. From germline, CDR1 is MGHDK and CDR2 SYGVNS. The ends lost 3 bases at V and 3 bases at J; junction bases unmatched: 8. CDR3 region: CASSDRTGTDYNEQFF. CDR3 nucleotide sequence: TGTGCCAGCAGTGACCGAACCGGGACAGACTACAATGAGCAGTTCTTC.

This clone is a singleton in its sample. The rearrangement links TRBV10-3 to TRBJ2-7; no clear D gene. CDR1 and CDR2 (germline): ENHRY, SYGVKD. This CDR3 is 14 amino acids long. Trimming cost V 1 base and J 5 bases, with 12 bases left between them. The chain's CDR3 is CAISELIGENEQYF. CDR3 nucleotide sequence: TGTGCCATCAGTGAGTTGATAGGAGAGAACGAGCAGTACTTC.

The J gene is TRBJ2-5, the V gene TRBV29-1, with D maybe TRBD2 (5 bases). The V gene's germline CDR1 is SQVTM and CDR2 ANQGSEA. CDR3 length: 13 amino acids. The germline V and J ends were trimmed by 7 bases and 5 bases, with 17 bases remaining between them. The CDR3 loop is CSAVSGGSETQYF. In DNA, the CDR3 is TGCAGCGCCGTGTCCGGAGGATCGGAGACCCAGTACTTC.

This rearrangement joins TRBV11-2 to TRBJ2-2; D might be TRBD1 (5 bases). CDR3 length: 12 residues. Deletions cut 5 bases from V and 7 bases from J, with 8 bases between. Germline V gene lookup returns CDR1 SGHAT and CDR2 FQNNGV. The CDR3 loop reads CASSGDSGELFF. In DNA, the CDR3 is TGTGCCAGCAGCGGAGACAGCGGGGAGCTGTTTTTT. The whole variable domain, filled in from reference TRBV11-2 and TRBJ2-2, reads EAGVAQSPRYKIIEKRQSVAFWCNPISGHATLYWYQQILGQGPKLLIQFQNNGVVDDSQLPKDRFSAERLKGVDSTLKIQPAKLEDSAVYLCASSGDSGELFFGEGSRLTVL.

The chain links TRBV2 to TRBJ2-7; 7 nucleotides line up with TRBD2. Germline V lookup: CDR1 SNHLY, CDR2 FYNNEI. The CDR3 has 14 residues. J was trimmed by 0 bases and V by 6 bases; bases with no gene match: 5. The CDR3 nucleotides read TGTGCCAGCAGCCGACTAGCCAACTCCTACGAGCAGTACTTC. Amino acid sequence: CASSRLANSYEQYF. The entire variable domain, with the rest obtained from reference TRBV2 and TRBJ2-7, is as follows: EPEVTQTPSHQVTQMGQEVILRCVPISNHLYFYWYRQILGQKVEFLVSFYNNEISEKSEIFDDQFSVERPDGSNFTLKIRSTKLEDSAMYFCASSRLANSYEQYFGPGTRLTVT.

The chain uses TRBV19 and TRBJ2-2, with D uncertain. From germline, CDR1 is LNHDA and CDR2 SQIVND (reference sequence). CDR3 length: 14 residues. V was clipped by 5 bases and J by 0 bases, with 7 bases between them. CDR3 in amino acids: CASSGAANTGELFF. The DNA for the CDR3 is TGTGCCAGTAGTGGTGCAGCGAACACCGGGGAGCTGTTTTTT.

V and J are TRBV7-3 and TRBJ2-5, with TRBD1 identical over 7 bases. Germline trimming cut 0 bases from V and 4 bases from J; bases unmatched to any gene: 5. Germline loops: CDR1 SGHTA, CDR2 FQGTGA. CDR3 length: 15 residues. The CDR3 DNA reads TGTGCCAGCAGCTTAACACGGACAGGAGGAGAGACCCAGTACTTC. It is translated as CASSLTRTGGETQYF.

With regard to this clone: The sample has other DNA sequences that encode this CDR3 too. The chain links TRBV9 to TRBJ1-1, with D maybe TRBD1 (5 bases). Trimming took off 2 bases at V and 2 bases at J, with 7 bases between the two ends. This CDR3 spans 13 amino acids. The germline CDR1 and CDR2 sequences are SGDLS and YYNGEE. The CDR3 here is CASSVQGNTEAFF. In nucleotides, the CDR3 is TGTGCCAGCAGCGTTCAGGGAAACACTGAAGCTTTCTTT.

The chain employs TRBV5-1 and TRBJ1-3; TRBD1 might be the D (5 bases). Trimming removed 1 base at V and 0 bases at J, with 8 bases between. Looked up from germline, CDR1 is SGHRS and CDR2 is YFSETQ. The CDR3 is 15 residues long. CDR3 sequence: CASSLPTVSGNTIYF. The CDR3 DNA follows: TGCGCCAGCAGCTTGCCGACAGTCTCTGGAAACACCATATATTTT.

The chain links TRBV7-2 to TRBJ1-2; 12 nucleotides align to TRBD1. The CDR3 consists of 15 residues. Germline CDR1 reads SGHTA; CDR2 reads FQGNSA. Losses at the gene ends were 3 bases for V and 7 bases for J; bases not matched to a gene: 6. CDR3 in amino acids: CASSFTGTGGAGYTF. As DNA, the CDR3 is TGTGCCAGCAGCTTTACCGGGACAGGGGGCGCTGGCTACACCTTC.

This chain connects TRBV24-1 to TRBJ1-1; TRBD1 might be the D (6 bases). This CDR3 has 14 amino acids. V was clipped by 7 bases and J by 0 bases, with 11 bases between them. Germline loops: CDR1 KGHDR, CDR2 SFDVKD. Here the CDR3 reads CATRQGSLNTEAFF. The CDR3 bases are TGTGCCACCAGACAGGGAAGCTTGAACACTGAAGCTTTCTTT.

The V and J genes are TRBV2 and TRBJ2-5; D gene uncertain. The CDR3 consists of 14 residues. V dropped 0 bases and J dropped 4 bases, with 9 bases sitting between them. CDR1 is SNHLY, CDR2 FYNNEI, per germline. The CDR3 loop reads CASSEALPGETQYF. As DNA, the CDR3 is TGTGCCAGCAGTGAAGCGCTTCCGGGAGAGACCCAGTACTTC.

The V gene is TRBV5-4, the J gene TRBJ1-6, with TRBD1 matching over 9 bases. CDR3 length: 16 amino acids. Germline assignment: CDR1 SGHNT and CDR2 YYREEE (reference sequence). Trimming removed 0 bases from V and 7 bases from J; junction bases left unmatched: 5. The CDR3 region has the DNA TGTGCCAGCAGCTTGGAAGGCGACAGGGGGAATTCACCCCTCCACTTT. Encoded protein: CASSLEGDRGNSPLHF.

The chain is built from TRBV20-1 and TRBJ2-3; the match to TRBD2 covers 11 bases. Unmatched junction bases numbered 7, after V lost 3 bases and J lost 5 bases. Germline values: CDR1 DFQATT, CDR2 SNEGSKA (reference sequence). This CDR3 has 15 amino acids. CDR3 in amino acids: CSASLTSGSKDTQYF. CDR3 nucleotide sequence: TGCAGTGCTAGTTTAACTAGCGGGAGTAAAGATACGCAGTATTTT.

The table lists this clone with many counts. The J gene is TRBJ1-2, the V gene TRBV7-9, with TRBD1 as a possible D gene (6 bases). The CDR3 sequence is 13 residues long. The germline gives CDR1 SEHNR, CDR2 FQNEAQ (reference sequence). Trimming removed 6 bases from V and 2 bases from J, with 10 bases in between. The DNA for the CDR3 is TGTGCCAGCAGATTAACAGGGAACTATGGCTACACCTTC. Its protein is CASRLTGNYGYTF.

Only one count was recorded for this clone. The gene calls are TRBV20-1 and TRBJ2-7, with 12 positions matching TRBD2. J gave up 4 bases and V 3 bases, and 4 bases lay outside the gene matches. CDR3 size: 14 residues. Germline V lookup: CDR1 DFQATT, CDR2 SNEGSKA (reference sequence). Here the CDR3 reads CSASLGLAGYEQYF. As DNA, the CDR3 is TGCAGTGCTAGTCTGGGACTAGCGGGTTACGAGCAGTACTTC.

CDR3 protein: CSASPDAFEQYF. Written as DNA, the CDR3 is TGCAGTGCTAGTCCCGATGCGTTCGAGCAGTACTTC. V usage is TRBV20-1 and J usage is TRBJ2-7; D gene unclear. CDR1 DFQATT and CDR2 SNEGSKA come from the germline V gene (reference sequence). V was clipped by 3 bases and J by 6 bases, with 12 bases between them. This CDR3 is 12 amino acids long.